Listed below are T cell receptor beta chains from one sample, sequenced in a study of regulatory T cells in long-lasting Graves disease. TCRdb reprocessed the multiplex PCR reads via MiXCR and lists one record per CDR3 protein. Counted here are hundreds of thousands of distinct CDR3 sequences, 15% to 20% occurring once; the ten biggest clones make up around a sixth. The same sample was also studied in work on T cells in Graves' hyperthyroidism and ophthalmopathy.

This specimen consisted of peripheral blood mononuclear cells (PBMCs), obtained at new diagnosis, from a patient treated with antithyroid drugs. The receptor set was obtained from a woman in her 30s with Graves disease. The CDR3 runs from the conserved cysteine through the conserved F or W. The D gene is left open where the match is weak. Clone size is given for some rows only: seen once, a few or many times, or a class if the clone is expanded.

clone_size	d_call	v_call	j_call	cdr3_nt	cdr3_aa
.	.	TRBV9	TRBJ2-7	TGTGCCAGCAGCGTAGACAGTTTCTACGAGCAGTACTTC	CASSVDSFYEQYF
few	.	TRBV28	TRBJ1-1	TGTGCCAGCAGTTTATCTGGTGGGGGGCGGGGTGAAGCTTTCTTT	CASSLSGGGRGEAFF
many	.	TRBV6-2/TRBV6-3	TRBJ1-5	TGTGCCAGCAAGTCCGACAGTAAGAGCAATCAGCCCCAGCATTTT	CASKSDSKSNQPQHF
many	TRBD1	TRBV5-1	TRBJ2-7	TGCGCCAGCAGCTTGGAGACAGGGTACACCTACGAGCAGTACTTC	CASSLETGYTYEQYF
.	.	TRBV6-1	TRBJ1-1	TGTGCCAGCAGTCGCACTCCATGGGACACTGAAGCTTTCTTT	CASSRTPWDTEAFF
.	.	TRBV2	TRBJ2-5	TGTGCCAGCAGTGAAGCGAGGGGAGACAGTGGGACCCAGTACTTC	CASSEARGDSGTQYF
.	TRBD1	TRBV3-1	TRBJ1-1	TGTGCCAGCACGCTAACCAGGGGGACCACTGAAGCTTTCTTT	CASTLTRGTTEAFF
few	.	TRBV19	TRBJ2-2	TGTGCCGCCCATGGAGGTGGGAACACCGGGGAGCTGTTTTTT	CAAHGGGNTGELFF
many	TRBD1	TRBV12-3/TRBV12-4	TRBJ1-2	TGTGCCAGCAGTTACAGGGGAAACTATGGCTACACCTTC	CASSYRGNYGYTF
.	TRBD1	TRBV12-3/TRBV12-4	TRBJ1-1	TGTGCCAGCAGACTCCTAAGGGACAGTGAAGCTTTCTTT	CASRLLRDSEAFF
few	.	TRBV30	TRBJ2-5	TGTGCCTGGACCATAGGGGAGACCCAGTACTTC	CAWTIGETQYF
.	TRBD2	TRBV11-3	TRBJ2-3	TGTGCCAGCAGCCCACGAGCGGGGGGGACAGATACGCAGTATTTT	CASSPRAGGTDTQYF
.	.	TRBV9	TRBJ2-5	TGTGCCAGCAGCGCGTACAAATCCCCAGTCAAGAATTATAAAAAAGAGACCCAGTACTTC	CASSAYKSPVKNYKKETQYF
many	.	TRBV7-8	TRBJ1-3	TGTGCCAGCTCAAATTGGACCGGCGGTGGAAACACCATATATTTT	CASSNWTGGGNTIYF
many	TRBD1	TRBV7-2	TRBJ1-5	TGTGCCAGCAGCTTAGCGGGGACAGCCAATCAGCCCCAGCATTTT	CASSLAGTANQPQHF
many	.	TRBV6-2/TRBV6-3	TRBJ2-7	TGTGCCAGCAGTACGGGACACCTTGTCTACGAGCAGTACTTC	CASSTGHLVYEQYF
.	.	TRBV20-1	TRBJ2-1	TGCAGTGCTACCCCCCGGTACAATGAGCAGTTCTTC	CSATPRYNEQFF
.	.	TRBV18	TRBJ2-1	TGTGCCAGCGTTAAATTGTCGGTCCTCGACAATGAGCAGTTCTTC	CASVKLSVLDNEQFF
many	TRBD2	TRBV7-9	TRBJ2-3	TGTGCCAGCAGCCCGCGGTCGACGGGAGGGGTACATACGCAGTATTTT	CASSPRSTGGVHTQYF
few	.	TRBV12-3/TRBV12-4	TRBJ1-2	TGTGCCAGCAGCCCAAGCCTCGGATCCCGCTACACCTTC	CASSPSLGSRYTF
many	TRBD1	TRBV12-3/TRBV12-4	TRBJ2-5	TGTGCCAGCAGCCCGGGTCCGGGACAGGGCCTCAAGTACCAAGAGACCCAGTACTTC	CASSPGPGQGLKYQETQYF
.	.	TRBV9	TRBJ1-6	TGTGCCAGCAGCGCGCGGGGCTATAATTCACCCCTCCACTTT	CASSARGYNSPLHF
many	.	TRBV6-5	TRBJ1-1	TGTGCCAGCAGTTACTTCCCCCCAGGGGCTGTCGACACTGAAGCTTTCTTT	CASSYFPPGAVDTEAFF
.	.	TRBV7-3	TRBJ2-5	TGTGCCAGCAGCTTCTACCCGGACAGTGGGGCCCAGTACTTC	CASSFYPDSGAQYF
many	.	TRBV7-2	TRBJ2-1	TGTGCCAGCAGCTTAGGCGACATGCGGCCGGGGGAGCAGTTCTTC	CASSLGDMRPGEQFF
few	.	TRBV14	TRBJ2-1	TGTGCCAGCAGTTATACGGGCCCATTGGGTGAGCAGTTCTTC	CASSYTGPLGEQFF
few	.	TRBV2	TRBJ2-3	TGTGCCAGCAGCCTACAGGGTTTGGGTGGTGATACGCAGTATTTT	CASSLQGLGGDTQYF
many	.	TRBV12-3/TRBV12-4	TRBJ1-5	TGTGCCAGCAGCCAAATGGCCTTTCAGCCCCAGCATTTT	CASSQMAFQPQHF
.	TRBD2	TRBV15	TRBJ2-7	TGTGCCACCAGCACTAGGACTAGCGCTATCGAGCAGTACTTC	CATSTRTSAIEQYF
few	.	TRBV6-2/TRBV6-3	TRBJ2-1	TGTGCCAGCAGGCCGGGACGGATATACTACAATGAGCAGTTCTTC	CASRPGRIYYNEQFF
many	TRBD1	TRBV28	TRBJ2-7	TGTGCCAGCAGTTTTAAGGGGACAGGCGGCTACGAGCAGTACTTC	CASSFKGTGGYEQYF
few	.	TRBV7-9	TRBJ2-3	TGTGCCAGCAGCCCCGGGTGGGGGCAAGGAGATACGCAGTATTTT	CASSPGWGQGDTQYF
few	.	TRBV19	TRBJ2-7	TGTGCCAGTAGTCGACAGGCCTCCTACGAGCAGTACTTC	CASSRQASYEQYF
many	.	TRBV6-5	TRBJ1-1	TGTGCCAGCAGTTACTCGTCGGCAGGGAGGAACACTGAAGCTTTCTTT	CASSYSSAGRNTEAFF
many	TRBD1	TRBV27	TRBJ1-2	TGTGCCAACCCAGCAGGGGGGCTGAACTGCTATGGCTACACCTTC	CANPAGGLNCYGYTF
.	.	TRBV5-6	TRBJ2-5	TGTGCCAGCAGCTTCTCGGGCCCTCGTGAGACCCAGTACTTC	CASSFSGPRETQYF
few	TRBD2	TRBV9	TRBJ2-1	TGTGCCAGCAGCGTAGAACGGGAGGGAGATGAGCAGTTCTTC	CASSVEREGDEQFF
.	.	TRBV19	TRBJ2-3	TGTGCCAGTTCGAAGGGGCCGGGACCGTCCACAGATACGCAGTATTTT	CASSKGPGPSTDTQYF
many	.	TRBV7-9	TRBJ2-7	TGTGCCAGCACCGACCAGACAGGCGGCGAGCAGTACTTC	CASTDQTGGEQYF
few	.	TRBV5-1	TRBJ2-1	TGCGCCAGCAGCCAGCCTAAAGACAGCAGAGACTCCGCACTTACCTACAATGAGCAGTTCTTC	CASSQPKDSRDSALTYNEQFF
.	.	TRBV20-1	TRBJ2-7	TGCAGTGCGGATTCTCGACAGATCTACGAGCAGTACTTC	CSADSRQIYEQYF
many	TRBD2	TRBV5-1	TRBJ2-1	TGCGCCAGCAAATCCGCTAGCGGGAGCTCCTACAATGAGCAGTTCTTC	CASKSASGSSYNEQFF
.	TRBD1	TRBV24-1	TRBJ2-3	TGTGCCACCAGTGACCCGACAGGGGGGGGCACAGATACGCAGTATTTT	CATSDPTGGGTDTQYF
.	.	TRBV9	TRBJ1-2	TGTGCCAGCAGCGCCGTCTTAGTCGCCCATGGCTACACCTTC	CASSAVLVAHGYTF
once	.	TRBV28	TRBJ1-2	TGTGCCAGCAGTTTCAGGGCCCACACGACAGTCTATGGCTACACCTTC	CASSFRAHTTVYGYTF
few	TRBD1	TRBV2	TRBJ1-6	TGTGCCAGCAGCCCCTGGACAGGGGGAAATTCACCCCTCCACTTT	CASSPWTGGNSPLHF
.	.	TRBV6-2/TRBV6-3	TRBJ1-1	TGTGCCAGCACCAGTTACAGGGACCGTGAAGCTTTCTTT	CASTSYRDREAFF
few	.	TRBV20-1	TRBJ2-7	TGCAGTGCTACCCCCGTGGGCGAGCAGTACTTC	CSATPVGEQYF
many	.	TRBV7-9	TRBJ2-1	TGTGCCAGCAGCCATCCTGGACCCCCTCGTTACAATGAGCAGTTCTTC	CASSHPGPPRYNEQFF
.	.	TRBV27	TRBJ1-1	TGTGCCAGCAGTTCTCCAAAAAAAGGAAGGACTGAAGCTTTCTTT	CASSSPKKGRTEAFF
many	.	TRBV29-1	TRBJ2-7	TGCACCTCTCGGGGGAATTGCAAGCGAAAGCGGAGCTCCTACGAGCAGTACTTC	CTSRGNCKRKRSSYEQYF
many	.	TRBV12-3/TRBV12-4	TRBJ2-5	TGTGCCAGCAGTCCCCCCGAGTGGTCCCCTGAACAAGAGACCCAGTACTTC	CASSPPEWSPEQETQYF
.	.	TRBV27	TRBJ2-7	TGTGCCAGCAGTTTTTCGTCGGATCCTCGGTACGAGCAGTACTTC	CASSFSSDPRYEQYF
few	.	TRBV3-1	TRBJ1-1	TGCGCCAGCAGCCAAGGTAGTATTAGGACAGCGGGCGCTTTCTTT	CASSQGSIRTAGAFF
few	.	TRBV6-5	TRBJ2-5	TGTGCCAGCAGTTACCCCCCCGAAGAGACCCAGTACTTC	CASSYPPEETQYF
.	.	TRBV20-1	TRBJ2-1	TGCAGTGCCGGGAGGGGGCCCTCCTACAATGAGCAGTTCTTC	CSAGRGPSYNEQFF
few	TRBD2	TRBV27	TRBJ2-3	TGTGCCAGCAGGAACGGGACTAGCGGGAGGGCCGTACTGAATACGCAGTATTTT	CASRNGTSGRAVLNTQYF
many	.	TRBV3-1	TRBJ1-1	TGTGCCAGCAGCCAAGATGGCAGTTCGAACACTGAAGCTTTCTTT	CASSQDGSSNTEAFF
many	.	TRBV27	TRBJ1-2	TGTGCCAGCAGTCCATCACGGACAGCTTCCTATGGCTACACCTTC	CASSPSRTASYGYTF